This T cell receptor (beta chain) comes out of a study of T cell repertoires in cytomegalovirus infection. The sample holds many counts of this clonotype. Its specificity is unknown. TCRdb analysed the reads with MiXCR anew, one entry per CDR3 protein. Among 250,000 to 300,000 distinct CDR3 sequences listed, 20% to 25% were seen once. CDR3 length: 16 amino acids. Germline assignment: CDR1 SGHTA and CDR2 FQGNSA. V was shortened by 4 bases and J by 0 bases, with 15 bases between the two germline ends. The chain combines TRBV7-2 with TRBJ1-1; D gene uncertain. Sequencing was performed on cultured PBMCs, taken from culture after CMV antigen stimulation. This TCR derives from a human donor in good health (CMV status not recorded). Some clones in this sample may be carry-over from other donors' samples. CDR3 amino acids: CASSSFSQGLNTEAFF. DNA of the CDR3: TGTGCCAGCAGCTCCTTCTCTCAAGGGCTGAACACTGAAGCTTTCTTT.